Below are 10 T cell receptor beta chains sequenced from a single sample in a study of neoadjuvant nivolumab and ipilimumab in lung cancer (dated by TCRdb to about 2020). The time point label of this sample denotes: pretherapy, before neoadjuvant immune checkpoint inhibitors. The library was built by means of the immunoSEQ multiplex PCR assay. TCRdb limited this immuneACCESS table to in-frame rearrangements with V and J called. A share of clones is missing; checked studies link under half to unresolved V genes, and the rest is unexplained. In all, the sample holds around 10,000 clones, and about four fifths of those were seen once. The leading ten clones occupy 3% to 4% of the sample. Sequencing used peripheral blood, obtained before neoadjuvant nivolumab, alone or with ipilimumab. The receptors shown here come from an adult with non-small cell lung cancer.

The rearrangement links TRBV6-5 to TRBJ2-7, with D tentatively TRBD2 (5 bases). CDR3 length: 16 amino acids. Germline CDR1 and CDR2: MNHEY and SVGAGI. V was shortened by 0 bases and J by 0 bases, with 12 bases between the two germline ends. This CDR3 is CASSYSKAASSYEQYF. The CDR3 nucleotides are TGTGCCAGCAGTTACTCGAAAGCGGCCAGCTCCTACGAGCAGTACTTC.

The chain is built from TRBV28 and TRBJ2-3; 12 bases align to TRBD1. V lost 4 bases, J lost 5 bases, and 7 bases stayed unmatched. Germline lookup yields CDR1 MDHEN and CDR2 SYDVKM. The CDR3 runs to 16 residues. The CDR3 region has the DNA TGTGCCAGCAGTTCATCGGGACAGGGGGCCAAAGATACGCAGTATTTT. It specifies CASSSSGQGAKDTQYF. The full variable domain, in which reference TRBV28 and TRBJ2-3 provide the parts outside the CDR3, is DVKVTQSSRYLVKRTGEKVFLECVQDMDHENMFWYRQDPGLGLRLIYFSYDVKMKEKGDIPEGYSVSREKKERFSLILESASTNQTSMYLCASSSSGQGAKDTQYFGPGTRLTVL.

This chain connects TRBV6-1 to TRBJ1-1; D gene ambiguous. The CDR3 is made up of 12 amino acids. Between the trimmed V and J ends, which lost 1 base and 5 bases, there was a span of 5 bases. Germline values: CDR1 MNHNS, CDR2 SASEGT. As DNA, the CDR3 is TGTGCCAGCAGTGAAGGCTATACTGAAGCTTTCTTT. Protein sequence: CASSEGYTEAFF.

The rearrangement joins TRBV7-3 to TRBJ1-1; perhaps TRBD1 as D (5 bases). V shed 4 bases and J shed 1 base, with 10 bases lying between them. Looked up from germline, CDR1 is SGHTA and CDR2 is FQGTGA. This CDR3 contains 14 residues. The CDR3 sequence: CASSSGRRNTEAFF. CDR3 in DNA: TGTGCCAGCAGCTCGGGACGGAGGAACACTGAAGCTTTCTTT.

The V call is TRBV7-9, the J call TRBJ2-2; D is possibly TRBD1 or TRBD2 (5 bases each). V was shortened by 1 base and J by 7 bases, with 16 bases between the two germline ends. The CDR3 spans 16 residues. Germline CDR1 and CDR2: SEHNR and FQNEAQ (reference sequence). The CDR3 coding sequence is TGTGCCAGCAGCTTAGGGGGACCCGGATGGGACGGGGAGCTGTTTTTT. The encoded protein is CASSLGGPGWDGELFF.

This rearrangement joins TRBV28 to TRBJ1-4; the D gene is possibly TRBD1 (6 bases). The CDR3 is 12 amino acids. Per germline, CDR1 MDHEN and CDR2 SYDVKM. Trimming took 6 bases from V and 8 from J, leaving 10 bases between them. CDR3 amino acids: CASSPDREKLFF. CDR3 coding DNA: TGTGCCAGCAGCCCTGACAGGGAAAAACTGTTTTTT. Full variable domain (rest looked up from reference TRBV28 and TRBJ1-4): DVKVTQSSRYLVKRTGEKVFLECVQDMDHENMFWYRQDPGLGLRLIYFSYDVKMKEKGDIPEGYSVSREKKERFSLILESASTNQTSMYLCASSPDREKLFFGSGTQLSVL.

V is TRBV7-9 and J is TRBJ2-7; TRBD2 is a possible D gene (6 bases). This CDR3 is built from 14 residues. Trimming removed 5 bases at V and 2 bases at J, with 13 bases between. The V gene's germline CDR1 is SEHNR and CDR2 FQNEAQ (reference sequence). CDR3 in DNA: TGTGCCAGCAGCCCCGACCCGGGGGCCTACGAGCAGTACTTC. The encoded protein is CASSPDPGAYEQYF.

The chain joins TRBV5-1 to TRBJ2-7, with D perhaps TRBD2 (7 bases). The CDR3 totals 17 residues. Germline V CDR1 and CDR2: SGHRS, YFSETQ. V was trimmed by 3 bases and J by 2 bases, leaving 21 bases between them. The CDR3 DNA reads as TGCGCCAGCAGCTGTTTTCCCCCCAGGGAGGGGGCCTACGAGCAGTACTTC. It encodes CASSCFPPREGAYEQYF.

In this sample, this clone turned up a few times. The V gene is TRBV5-4, the J gene TRBJ1-1; 7 nucleotides agree with TRBD1. This CDR3 is 12 amino acids long. With V trimmed by 3 bases and J by 8 bases, 4 bases remained unmatched. Germline-derived CDR1 and CDR2 are SGHNT and YYREEE (reference sequence). DNA of the CDR3: TGTGCCAGCAGCTCGGACAGGCAAGAAGCTTTCTTT. It is translated as CASSSDRQEAFF. Supplemented by reference TRBV5-4 and TRBJ1-1, the full variable domain reads ETGVTQSPTHLIKTRGQQVTLRCSSQSGHNTVSWYQQALGQGPQFIFQYYREEENGRGNFPPRFSGLQFPNYSSELNVNALELDDSALYLCASSSDRQEAFFGQGTRLTVV.

The J gene is TRBJ1-4, the V gene TRBV13; D gene unclear. The V gene's germline CDR1 is PRHDT and CDR2 FYEKMQ (reference sequence). CDR3 length: 16 amino acids. The V end was cut by 4 bases, the J end by 0 bases, with 12 bases between. The CDR3 reads CASSSDWTPTNEKLFF. As DNA, the CDR3 is TGTGCCAGCAGCTCTGACTGGACCCCAACTAATGAAAAACTGTTTTTT. Complete variable domain (other parts from reference TRBV13 and TRBJ1-4): AAGVIQSPRHLIKEKRETATLKCYPIPRHDTVYWYQQGPGQDPQFLISFYEKMQSDKGSIPDRFSAQQFSDYHSELNMSSLELGDSALYFCASSSDWTPTNEKLFFGSGTQLSVL.